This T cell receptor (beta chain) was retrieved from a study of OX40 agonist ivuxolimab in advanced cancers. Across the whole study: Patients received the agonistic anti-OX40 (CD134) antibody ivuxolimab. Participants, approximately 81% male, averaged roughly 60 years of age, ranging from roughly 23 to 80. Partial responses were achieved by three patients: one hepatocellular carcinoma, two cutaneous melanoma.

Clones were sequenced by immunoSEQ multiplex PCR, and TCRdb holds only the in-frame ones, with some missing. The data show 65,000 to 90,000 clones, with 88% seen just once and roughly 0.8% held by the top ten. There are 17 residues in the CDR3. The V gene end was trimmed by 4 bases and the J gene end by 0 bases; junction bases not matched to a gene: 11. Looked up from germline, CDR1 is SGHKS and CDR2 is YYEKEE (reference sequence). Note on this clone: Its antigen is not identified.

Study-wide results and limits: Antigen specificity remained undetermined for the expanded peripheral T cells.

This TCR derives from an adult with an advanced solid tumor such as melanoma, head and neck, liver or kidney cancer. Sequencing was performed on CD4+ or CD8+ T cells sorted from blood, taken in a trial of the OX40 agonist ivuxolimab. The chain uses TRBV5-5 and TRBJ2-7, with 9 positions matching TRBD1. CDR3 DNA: TGTGCCAGCAGCCCACCAACCGGACAGGGGATCTCCTACGAGCAGTACTTC. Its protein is CASSPPTGQGISYEQYF.